The TCR beta chain under discussion was sequenced for a study of cytomegalovirus exposure and HLA in healthy donors. Study-level information: From donors who were HLA-typed, an early data release held about 89 million unique TCRs.

The CDR3 runs to 15 residues. V trimming: 4 bases; J trimming: 2 bases; junction bases outside the gene matches: 8. CDR1 is LNHDA, CDR2 SQIVND, per germline (reference sequence). Study-wide points: Further analysis, carried out later, found HLA-associated TCR beta chains more clonally expanded than equally common other chains. A later examination showed that TCR association rates differed by HLA locus, with DRB1 most and HLA-C fewest.

Ten or more counts support this clone. Its matching antigen is unknown. The study ran its PCR with 60 Vbeta and 13 Jbeta primers. Some clones are missing from TCRdb's copy, which holds only in-frame ones; the method was immunoSEQ multiplex PCR. The sample includes some 200,000 clones, approximately 82% of them seen just once. Sequenced sample: PBMCs. V is TRBV19 and J is TRBJ2-7, with 7 nucleotides matching TRBD2. The TCR was taken from a man between 18 and 29 years old in good health and CMV-seronegative. The CDR3 loop reads CASSRSTSPAYEQYF. The CDR3, as DNA: TGTGCCAGTAGTAGATCGACTAGCCCAGCCTACGAGCAGTACTTC.